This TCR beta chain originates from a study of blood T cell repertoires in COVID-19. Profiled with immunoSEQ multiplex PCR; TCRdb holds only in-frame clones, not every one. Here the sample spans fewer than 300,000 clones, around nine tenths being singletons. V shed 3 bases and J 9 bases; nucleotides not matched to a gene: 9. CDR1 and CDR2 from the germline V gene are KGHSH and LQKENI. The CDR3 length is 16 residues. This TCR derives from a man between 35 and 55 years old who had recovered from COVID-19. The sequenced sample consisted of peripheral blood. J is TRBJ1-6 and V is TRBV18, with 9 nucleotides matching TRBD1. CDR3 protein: CASSPSSGTGSSPLHF. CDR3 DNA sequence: TGTGCCAGCTCACCCTCCTCCGGGACAGGGAGTTCACCCCTCCACTTT.